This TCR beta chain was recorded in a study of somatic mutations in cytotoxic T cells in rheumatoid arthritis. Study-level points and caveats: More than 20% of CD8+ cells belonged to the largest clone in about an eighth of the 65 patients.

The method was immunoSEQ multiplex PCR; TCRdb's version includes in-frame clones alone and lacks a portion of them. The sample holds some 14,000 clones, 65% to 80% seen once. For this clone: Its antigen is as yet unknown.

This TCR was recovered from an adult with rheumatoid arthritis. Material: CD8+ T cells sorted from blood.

The CDR3, as DNA: TGTGCCAGCAGTCCGACTAGCGGGAGTCCAGGTGAGCAGTTCTTC. As protein: CASSPTSGSPGEQFF. This chain connects TRBV27 to TRBJ2-1; 12 positions match TRBD2. The germline V gene has CDR1 MNHEY and CDR2 SMNVEV (reference sequence). The CDR3 is 15 amino acids. V dropped 5 bases and J dropped 9; count of bases not matched to a gene: 8.